These 11 T cell receptor beta chains originate from one sample sequenced in a study of metastatic and nonmetastatic thyroid tumors. Before thyroid surgery, none of the patients had received any treatment. TCRdb reprocessed the PCR reads using MiXCR. This table has 20,000 to 30,000 clones, approximately 20% appearing once. Sequencing input: blood. Source of these receptors: a female donor with papillary thyroid cancer or a benign thyroid nodule (not recorded which). Some clones in this sample may be carry-over from other donors' samples.

There are many counts of this clone. This chain joins TRBV20-1 and TRBJ1-1; D remains unclear. The CDR3 runs 13 residues. CDR1 DFQATT and CDR2 SNEGSKA come from the germline V gene (reference sequence). V was clipped by 4 bases and J by 0 bases, with 9 bases between them. The CDR3 sequence is CSANPRLNTEAFF. CDR3 DNA: TGCAGTGCTAACCCCAGGTTGAACACTGAAGCTTTCTTT.

Regarding this clone: Other DNA variants within this sample encode the same CDR3. This chain connects TRBV28 to TRBJ1-2; D gene uncertain. There are 10 residues in the CDR3. CDR1 is MDHEN, CDR2 SYDVKM, per germline. The V and J ends lost 8 bases and 8 bases respectively, with 9 bases between them. For the CDR3, the DNA is TGTGCCAGCTCTGGTCGAGGCTACACCTTC. Amino acid sequence: CASSGRGYTF.

The chain links TRBV20-1 to TRBJ2-7; D gene ambiguous. The V and J ends lost 5 bases and 5 bases respectively, with 13 bases between them. The CDR3 totals 12 residues. CDR1 is DFQATT and CDR2 is SNEGSKA in the germline V gene (reference sequence). DNA of the CDR3: TGCAGTGCTTCCCGTCAGCGCCACGAGCAGTACTTC. Amino acids: CSASRQRHEQYF.

This clone was counted many times. The rearrangement links TRBV24-1 to TRBJ2-3; 11 positions match TRBD1. Germline trimming cut 3 bases from V and 3 bases from J; bases unmatched to any gene: 4. Germline-derived CDR1 and CDR2 are KGHDR and SFDVKD. The CDR3 totals 16 residues. For the CDR3, the DNA is TGTGCCACCAGTGATCCGGGACAGGGGGGGACAGATACGCAGTATTTT. Its protein is CATSDPGQGGTDTQYF.

At least ten counts were recorded for this clone. The J gene is TRBJ1-5, the V gene TRBV20-1, with 10 bases matching TRBD1. The germline gives CDR1 DFQATT, CDR2 SNEGSKA (reference sequence). V shed 5 bases, J shed 6 bases, and the junction held 7 bases outside the gene matches. CDR3 size: 14 residues. The CDR3 sequence is CSAGGQGVGQPQHF. The CDR3 DNA is TGCAGTGCTGGAGGACAGGGGGTAGGTCAGCCCCAGCATTTT.

This clone was observed at least ten times. The chain joins TRBV20-1 to TRBJ1-1; 8 positions agree with TRBD1. The CDR3 is 14 amino acids. V shed 6 bases and J 1 base; nucleotides not matched to a gene: 7. Germline V lookup: CDR1 DFQATT, CDR2 SNEGSKA (reference sequence). The CDR3 protein is CSAEGTGANTEAFF. CDR3 nucleotides: TGCAGTGCAGAAGGGACAGGAGCGAACACTGAAGCTTTCTTT.

This chain links TRBV4-3 with TRBJ2-7; 11 bases align to TRBD2. Germline V gene lookup returns CDR1 LGHNA and CDR2 YSLEER. Unmatched junction bases numbered 2, after V lost 1 base and J lost 3 bases. The CDR3 length is 15 residues. The CDR3 DNA sequence: TGCGCCAGCAGCCAAGGACTAGCGGGATACTACGAGCAGTACTTC. It yields the protein CASSQGLAGYYEQYF.

This clone counts as medium-sized. This sequence joins TRBV2 and TRBJ1-2; a weak D match, TRBD1 (6 bases). V lost 4 bases, J lost 4 bases, and 10 bases lay in between. The germline CDR1 and CDR2 sequences are SNHLY and FYNNEI. The CDR3 is 13 residues long. The CDR3 nucleotides are TGTGCCAGCAGTGCACAGGGTACCTATGGCTACACCTTC. This codes for CASSAQGTYGYTF.

This chain links TRBV5-1 with TRBJ2-2, with 11 bases that match TRBD2. Germline CDR1 reads SGHRS; CDR2 reads YFSETQ. The V segment lost 2 bases and the J segment 7 bases; nucleotides outside the gene matches: 4. The CDR3 sequence is 15 residues long. CDR3 in DNA: TGCGCCAGCAGCTTCACTAGCGGGGGAGGCGGGGAGCTGTTTTTT. Translation gives CASSFTSGGGGELFF.

Of note for this clone: The conserved phenylalanine or tryptophan normally closing the CDR3 is absent here, so this likely arose from a read error. CDR3 residues: CASSEEGRAGELFS. As DNA, the CDR3 is TGCGCCAGCAGTGAGGAGGGAAGGGCCGGGGAGCTGTTTTCT. The chain is built from TRBV10-1 and TRBJ2-2, with D tentatively TRBD2 (5 bases). CDR3 length equals 14 residues. V lost 2 bases and J 6 bases, leaving 10 bases between the germline ends. Looked up from germline, CDR1 is WNHNN and CDR2 is SYGVQD (reference sequence).

This clone was recorded at least ten times. This chain connects TRBV3-1 to TRBJ1-2, with 7 bases that match TRBD1. This CDR3 has 14 residues. The junction had 10 bases not matched to a gene; V was cut back by 4 bases and J by 8 bases. Germline-derived CDR1 and CDR2 are LGHDT and YNNKEL (reference sequence). CDR3 residues: CASSLPDGGQGYTF. CDR3 coding DNA: TGTGCCAGCAGCCTTCCGGACGGGGGACAGGGCTACACCTTC.